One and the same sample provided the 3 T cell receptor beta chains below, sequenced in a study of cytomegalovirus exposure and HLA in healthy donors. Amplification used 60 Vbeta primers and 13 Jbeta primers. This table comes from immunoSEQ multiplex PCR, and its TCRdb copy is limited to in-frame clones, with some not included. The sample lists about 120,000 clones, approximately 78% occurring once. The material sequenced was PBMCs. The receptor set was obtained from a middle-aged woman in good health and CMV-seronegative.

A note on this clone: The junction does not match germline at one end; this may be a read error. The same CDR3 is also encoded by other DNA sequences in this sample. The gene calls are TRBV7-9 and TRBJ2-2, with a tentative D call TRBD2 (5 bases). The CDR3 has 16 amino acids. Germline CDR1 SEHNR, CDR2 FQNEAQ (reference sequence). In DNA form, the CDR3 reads TGTTCCAGCAGCCCAGGAGGACGGGCGAACACCGGGGAGCTGTTTTTT. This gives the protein CSSSPGGRANTGELFF.

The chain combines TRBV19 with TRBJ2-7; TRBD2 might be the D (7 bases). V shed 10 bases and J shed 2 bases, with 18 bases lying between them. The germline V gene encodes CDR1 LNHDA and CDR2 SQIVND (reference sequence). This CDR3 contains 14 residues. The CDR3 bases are TGTGCCACCCCCAAGGGGGGGGGTCCCTACGAGCAGTACTTC. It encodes CATPKGGGPYEQYF.

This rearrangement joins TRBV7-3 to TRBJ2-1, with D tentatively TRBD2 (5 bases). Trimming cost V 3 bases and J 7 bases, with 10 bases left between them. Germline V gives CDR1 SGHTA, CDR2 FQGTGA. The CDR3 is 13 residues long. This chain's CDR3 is CASSFEGWNEQFF. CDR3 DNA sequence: TGTGCCAGCAGCTTTGAGGGTTGGAATGAGCAGTTCTTC.